This is a list of T cell receptor beta chains from one sample in a study of blood T cells in healthy people across ages. Each CDR3 protein gets one entry after TCRdb re-called the 5' RACE reads with MiXCR. This table holds about 1.4 million distinct CDR3 sequences, around 59% found once. The sample taken for sequencing was blood. These receptors were taken from a man in his late teens or twenties in good health. Each CDR3 is given with its conserved first and last residue. D genes are given only for firm matches. Clone size appears in some rows only: once, few, many, or a class for an expanded clone.

v_gene: TRBV4-1; abundance: few; d_gene: NA; j_gene: TRBJ2-7; CDR3nt: TGCGCCAGCAGCCTGCTTGGCAGCGGCTACGAGCAGTACTTC; CDR3aa: CASSLLGSGYEQYF
v_gene: TRBV27; abundance: NA; d_gene: NA; j_gene: TRBJ2-1; CDR3nt: TGTGCCCGAACCGCGGGCACAGATACGCAGTTCTTC; CDR3aa: CARTAGTDTQFF
v_gene: TRBV27; abundance: once; d_gene: TRBD2; j_gene: TRBJ2-1; CDR3nt: TGTGCCAGCAGTTTAACTAGCGGGAGTGTTAATGAGCGGTTCTTC; CDR3aa: CASSLTSGSVNERFF
v_gene: TRBV6-2/TRBV6-3; abundance: NA; d_gene: NA; j_gene: TRBJ2-1; CDR3nt: TGTGCCAGCAGTTATTGGAGGGAGGATGAGCAGTTCTTC; CDR3aa: CASSYWREDEQFF
v_gene: TRBV28; abundance: NA; d_gene: NA; j_gene: TRBJ2-7; CDR3nt: TGTGCCAGCAGTCAACCAAACAGAGGCCGGTACGAGCAGTACTTC; CDR3aa: CASSQPNRGRYEQYF
v_gene: TRBV7-9; abundance: NA; d_gene: NA; j_gene: TRBJ2-7; CDR3nt: TGTGCCAGCAGCTTACCTCCGGCGTCCTCTCTCTACGAGCAGTACTTC; CDR3aa: CASSLPPASSLYEQYF
v_gene: TRBV5-1; abundance: NA; d_gene: NA; j_gene: TRBJ2-1; CDR3nt: TGCGCCAGCAGCTTGGTAGCTATAGCGGTGAGCTCCTACAATGAGCAGTTCTTC; CDR3aa: CASSLVAIAVSSYNEQFF
v_gene: TRBV20-1; abundance: NA; d_gene: NA; j_gene: TRBJ1-5; CDR3nt: TGCAGTGCTAGAAACAGGGAAAGTCCTCAGCCCCAGCATTTT; CDR3aa: CSARNRESPQPQHF
v_gene: TRBV6-1; abundance: NA; d_gene: NA; j_gene: TRBJ1-5; CDR3nt: TGTGCCAGCGGGGCCGCTACAGGGAGGATGGATCAGCCCCAGCATTTT; CDR3aa: CASGAATGRMDQPQHF
v_gene: TRBV6-2/TRBV6-3; abundance: NA; d_gene: NA; j_gene: TRBJ2-7; CDR3nt: TGTGCCAGCCTACGAGGTTGCGAGCAGTACTTC; CDR3aa: CASLRGCEQYF
v_gene: TRBV27; abundance: NA; d_gene: NA; j_gene: TRBJ2-5; CDR3nt: TGTGCCAGCAGTATCACCTGGGGAGGAGAGGAGACCCAGTACTTC; CDR3aa: CASSITWGGEETQYF
v_gene: TRBV4-1; abundance: NA; d_gene: TRBD2; j_gene: TRBJ2-7; CDR3nt: TGCGCCAGCAGATCCCTAGCGGGGTCCTACGAGCAGTACTTC; CDR3aa: CASRSLAGSYEQYF
v_gene: TRBV4-1; abundance: NA; d_gene: NA; j_gene: TRBJ2-7; CDR3nt: TGCGCCAGCAGCCAAGACCCTAGCGACTACTCCTACGAGCAGTACTTC; CDR3aa: CASSQDPSDYSYEQYF
v_gene: TRBV20-1; abundance: NA; d_gene: TRBD2; j_gene: TRBJ2-5; CDR3nt: TGCAGTGCTAGGCTTTTAGCGGGGCGGGTGGAGACCCAGTACTTC; CDR3aa: CSARLLAGRVETQYF
v_gene: TRBV7-2; abundance: NA; d_gene: NA; j_gene: TRBJ1-6; CDR3nt: TGTGCCAGCAGCTCGGGACCGAGGAATTCACCCCTCCACTTT; CDR3aa: CASSSGPRNSPLHF
v_gene: TRBV5-1; abundance: few; d_gene: TRBD2; j_gene: TRBJ2-1; CDR3nt: TGCGCCAGCAACCAGCTTCCTGGACTAGCGAATGAGCAGTTCTTC; CDR3aa: CASNQLPGLANEQFF
v_gene: TRBV2; abundance: NA; d_gene: NA; j_gene: TRBJ2-4; CDR3nt: TGTGCCAGCAGCGGGTCGAGGGGGTACTCGGCCAAAAACATTCAGTACTTC; CDR3aa: CASSGSRGYSAKNIQYF
v_gene: TRBV28; abundance: NA; d_gene: NA; j_gene: TRBJ2-1; CDR3nt: TGTGCCAGCAGAAAGGGCAATCCACCCCAGCAGTTCTTC; CDR3aa: CASRKGNPPQQFF
v_gene: TRBV5-6; abundance: NA; d_gene: NA; j_gene: TRBJ2-7; CDR3nt: TGTGCCAGCAGCTTGGGTCAGGGGTCTCTTTATGACGAGCAGTACTTC; CDR3aa: CASSLGQGSLYDEQYF
v_gene: TRBV12-3/TRBV12-4; abundance: NA; d_gene: TRBD1; j_gene: TRBJ1-2; CDR3nt: TGTGCCAGCAGTCTGAGGACAGGCCACACCTTC; CDR3aa: CASSLRTGHTF
v_gene: TRBV28; abundance: NA; d_gene: NA; j_gene: TRBJ2-5; CDR3nt: TGTGCCAGCAGTTTGATTGGGGAGGGGGAGCAGTACTTC; CDR3aa: CASSLIGEGEQYF
v_gene: TRBV2; abundance: NA; d_gene: NA; j_gene: TRBJ2-5; CDR3nt: TGTGCCAGCGGACCTAGATGGGTTCAAGAGACCCAGTACTTC; CDR3aa: CASGPRWVQETQYF
v_gene: TRBV7-9; abundance: NA; d_gene: NA; j_gene: TRBJ1-2; CDR3nt: TGTGCCAGCAGCTCGGGGGATCTAAACTATGGCTACACCTTC; CDR3aa: CASSSGDLNYGYTF
v_gene: TRBV11-1; abundance: NA; d_gene: TRBD1; j_gene: TRBJ2-7; CDR3nt: TGTGCCACACGGACAGGGGTCAACAACGAGCAGTACTTC; CDR3aa: CATRTGVNNEQYF
v_gene: TRBV7-2; abundance: NA; d_gene: NA; j_gene: TRBJ2-5; CDR3nt: TGTGCCAGCAGCTCGATACAGCGAGGCCAAGAGACCCAGTACTTC; CDR3aa: CASSSIQRGQETQYF
v_gene: TRBV10-3; abundance: NA; d_gene: NA; j_gene: TRBJ2-1; CDR3nt: TGTGCCATCAGTGAGCCTAGCTCCTACAATGAGCAGTTCTTC; CDR3aa: CAISEPSSYNEQFF
v_gene: TRBV2; abundance: NA; d_gene: NA; j_gene: TRBJ2-7; CDR3nt: TGTGCCAGCAGAGGATACGGGGAATCGCGACTCGAGCAGTACTTC; CDR3aa: CASRGYGESRLEQYF
v_gene: TRBV13; abundance: NA; d_gene: TRBD2; j_gene: TRBJ2-7; CDR3nt: TGTGCCAGCAGCGCCAGCGGGAGTGGCTCCTACGAGCAGTACTTC; CDR3aa: CASSASGSGSYEQYF
v_gene: TRBV19; abundance: NA; d_gene: NA; j_gene: TRBJ2-1; CDR3nt: TGTGCCAGTAGTATCCCGGGGTCCTACAATGAGCAGTTCTTC; CDR3aa: CASSIPGSYNEQFF
v_gene: TRBV11-2; abundance: NA; d_gene: NA; j_gene: TRBJ1-4; CDR3nt: TGTGCCAGCAGCTTAGAATTGACTAATGAAAAACTGTTTTTT; CDR3aa: CASSLELTNEKLFF
v_gene: TRBV14; abundance: NA; d_gene: NA; j_gene: TRBJ2-7; CDR3nt: TGTGCCAGCAGCCAGGACAGTTTTTCCTACGAGCAGTACTTC; CDR3aa: CASSQDSFSYEQYF
v_gene: TRBV11-2; abundance: few; d_gene: NA; j_gene: TRBJ1-2; CDR3nt: TGTGCCAGCAGCTTCTCCGACCTGGGGGAAAGGGACTATGGCTACACCTTC; CDR3aa: CASSFSDLGERDYGYTF
v_gene: TRBV7-7; abundance: NA; d_gene: TRBD2; j_gene: TRBJ2-3; CDR3nt: TGTGCTAGCAGCTTTGCGGGAGGTCCCACAGATACGCAGTATTTT; CDR3aa: CASSFAGGPTDTQYF
v_gene: TRBV20-1; abundance: NA; d_gene: TRBD1; j_gene: TRBJ1-4; CDR3nt: TGCAGTGCTAGAGAGACAGGGATGATTGAAAAACTGTTTTTT; CDR3aa: CSARETGMIEKLFF
v_gene: TRBV20-1; abundance: NA; d_gene: TRBD1; j_gene: TRBJ2-7; CDR3nt: TGCAGTGCTAGGACCCCGGCGGGACAGGGAACCTACGAGCAGTACTTC; CDR3aa: CSARTPAGQGTYEQYF
v_gene: TRBV14; abundance: NA; d_gene: NA; j_gene: TRBJ1-2; CDR3nt: TGTGCCAGCAGCCGGATACAGGACTTCTATGGCTACACCTTC; CDR3aa: CASSRIQDFYGYTF
v_gene: TRBV6-2/TRBV6-3; abundance: NA; d_gene: TRBD2; j_gene: TRBJ2-1; CDR3nt: TGTGCCAGCAGTTACGAGCGGGGGGGCTTTAATGAGCAGTTCTTC; CDR3aa: CASSYERGGFNEQFF
v_gene: TRBV12-3/TRBV12-4; abundance: NA; d_gene: NA; j_gene: TRBJ1-1; CDR3nt: TGTGCCAGCAACCTAGAAGGCTGGGCTGAAGCTTTCTTT; CDR3aa: CASNLEGWAEAFF
v_gene: TRBV5-6; abundance: NA; d_gene: NA; j_gene: TRBJ1-2; CDR3nt: TGTGCCAGCAGACCAGACAGGCAGTATGGCTACACCTTC; CDR3aa: CASRPDRQYGYTF
v_gene: TRBV5-1; abundance: few; d_gene: NA; j_gene: TRBJ2-3; CDR3nt: TGCGCCAGCAGCTTGGTGGTAGCGGTCACAGATACGCAGTATTTT; CDR3aa: CASSLVVAVTDTQYF
v_gene: TRBV30; abundance: NA; d_gene: TRBD1; j_gene: TRBJ2-7; CDR3nt: TGTGCCTCCATACTTAACAGGGGACCCTACGAGCAGTACTTC; CDR3aa: CASILNRGPYEQYF
v_gene: TRBV6-1; abundance: NA; d_gene: TRBD2; j_gene: TRBJ2-6; CDR3nt: TGTGCCAGCAGTGAAAGGACTAGCGGGATATCGGGGGCCAACGTCCTGACTTTC; CDR3aa: CASSERTSGISGANVLTF
v_gene: TRBV12-3/TRBV12-4; abundance: NA; d_gene: TRBD2; j_gene: TRBJ2-7; CDR3nt: TGTGCCAGCAGTTCACTAGCGGGGGGAAACGAGCAGTACTTC; CDR3aa: CASSSLAGGNEQYF
v_gene: TRBV6-2/TRBV6-3; abundance: NA; d_gene: TRBD2; j_gene: TRBJ2-2; CDR3nt: TGTGCCAGCAGTCAGCCAGCGGGAGACCCCGGGGAGCTGTTTTTT; CDR3aa: CASSQPAGDPGELFF
v_gene: TRBV2; abundance: NA; d_gene: NA; j_gene: TRBJ2-5; CDR3nt: TGTGCCAGCAAAAGGTCCGAACAAGAGACCCAGTACTTC; CDR3aa: CASKRSEQETQYF
v_gene: TRBV6-2/TRBV6-3; abundance: NA; d_gene: TRBD1; j_gene: TRBJ1-2; CDR3nt: TGTGCCAGCAGTTACGCAGGGAACAGGGGGCGTAACTATGGCTACACCTTC; CDR3aa: CASSYAGNRGRNYGYTF
v_gene: TRBV7-9; abundance: NA; d_gene: NA; j_gene: TRBJ1-1; CDR3nt: TGTGCCAGCAGTAAAGGTCTCGGGACTGAAGCTTTCTTT; CDR3aa: CASSKGLGTEAFF
v_gene: TRBV6-6; abundance: NA; d_gene: TRBD1; j_gene: TRBJ1-1; CDR3nt: TGTGCCAGCAGTTACAACAGGGGGAAGAACACTGAAGCTTTCTTT; CDR3aa: CASSYNRGKNTEAFF
v_gene: TRBV20-1; abundance: NA; d_gene: NA; j_gene: TRBJ1-6; CDR3nt: TGCAGTGCTAGGGCCGGGGGAGGTTCACCCCTCCACTTT; CDR3aa: CSARAGGGSPLHF
v_gene: TRBV9; abundance: NA; d_gene: NA; j_gene: TRBJ2-3; CDR3nt: TGTGCCAGCAGCGCGAGCGAGACTGGATTCACAGATACGCAGTATTTT; CDR3aa: CASSASETGFTDTQYF
v_gene: TRBV4-1; abundance: NA; d_gene: TRBD2; j_gene: TRBJ2-7; CDR3nt: TGCGCCAGCAGCCAATTAGCGGGAAGGTCTTACGAGCAGTACTTC; CDR3aa: CASSQLAGRSYEQYF
v_gene: TRBV29-1; abundance: few; d_gene: TRBD2; j_gene: TRBJ2-5; CDR3nt: TGCAGCGTTGAAGGACGACTAGCGGGAGAAGGGCAGACCCAGTACTTC; CDR3aa: CSVEGRLAGEGQTQYF